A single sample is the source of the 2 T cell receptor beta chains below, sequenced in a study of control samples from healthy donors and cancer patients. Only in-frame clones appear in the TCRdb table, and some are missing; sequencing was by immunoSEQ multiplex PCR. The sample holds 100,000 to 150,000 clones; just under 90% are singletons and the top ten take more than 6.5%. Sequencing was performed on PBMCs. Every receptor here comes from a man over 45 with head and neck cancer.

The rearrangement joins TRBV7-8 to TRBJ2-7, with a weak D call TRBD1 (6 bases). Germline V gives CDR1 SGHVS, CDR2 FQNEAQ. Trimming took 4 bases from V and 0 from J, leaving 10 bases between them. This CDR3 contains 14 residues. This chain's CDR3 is CASSSTGISYEQYF. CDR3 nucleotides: TGTGCCAGCAGCTCTACAGGGATCTCCTACGAGCAGTACTTC.

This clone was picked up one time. The chain's CDR3 is CAISESGANEQYF. The CDR3 DNA is TGTGCCATCAGTGAGTCGGGGGCCAACGAGCAGTACTTC. This chain connects TRBV10-3 to TRBJ2-7; a weak D match, TRBD1 (6 bases). The CDR3 length is 13 residues. The germline gives CDR1 ENHRY, CDR2 SYGVKD. Trimming cost V 0 bases and J 5 bases, with 8 bases left between them.